This paragraph covers one T cell receptor beta chain sequence. This clone was recorded only once. Its antigen is unknown. No base qualities exist here, and no much larger clone lies one base off it. This sample was included in a study of Ad26.COV2.S vaccination and SARS-CoV-2 variants (dated by TCRdb to the early 2020s). Regarding the complete study: Donors in the vaccine arm were drawn from COV1001, a phase I-IIa trial of Ad26.COV2.S in healthy adults that was multicentre, randomized, double-blind and placebo-controlled. Trial participants were randomized into five groups of five, in which low-dose or high-dose Ad26.COV2.S was given once or twice, or placebo was given on both occasions. Investigators did not know the trial group allocation while performing experiments and assessing outcomes. The specificity and breadth of SARS-CoV-2-reactive T cell receptors after Ad26.COV2.S vaccination were assessed by TCRbeta repertoire sequencing. Dosing of Ad26.COV2.S was intramuscular, at either 5x10^10 or 1x10^11 viral particles, delivered as one shot or as two shots spaced 56 days apart. The TCR-sequenced set comprised approximately 32 samples: 19 Ad26.COV2.S vaccine recipients, 5 placebo recipients and 8 SARS-CoV-2 convalescent individuals. What the study reported, not specific to this receptor: The authors noted that total T cell responses may have been underestimated by the TCR breadth and depth analyses. The study was not powered to compare responses between vaccine doses or regimens. After vaccination, substantial breadth of spike-specific CD8+ and CD4+ T cell responses was reported. Vaccine and placebo recipients had similar non-spike TCR breadth, a finding consistent with the vaccine containing only spike. Higher spike-specific TCR breadth was observed in Ad26.COV2.S recipients than in placebo recipients (P = 0.0014).

The immunoSEQ Assay was used to sequence TCRbeta CDR3 regions. After extraction, genomic DNA underwent amplification by bias-controlled multiplex PCR, followed by high-throughput sequencing. The study's processing was this. To quantify the absolute abundance of each unique TCRbeta CDR3 region, sequences were collapsed and filtered. Usable DNA was measured by amplifying reference genes present in all nucleated cells, and TCRbeta template counts were normalized to that usable DNA to estimate T cell fraction. Repertoire TCRs were annotated as SARS-CoV-2-specific when V gene, CDR3 amino acid sequence and J gene were exactly matched to a known reactive TCR set. The reference SARS-CoV-2 TCR set came from MIRA and was filtered for enrichment in COVID-19-positive ImmuneCODE repertoires, removing public or cross-reactive TCRs. Based on the MIRA antigens, annotated TCRs were further analysed at the level of specific ORF or position within ORF. Breadth was defined as the number of annotated unique rearrangements divided by the total number of unique productive rearrangements, and depth was defined as the summed frequency of the annotated unique rearrangements. Two-sided Wilcoxon rank-sum tests were applied when comparing TCR breadth between groups. The clones in this table, taken by TCRdb from immuneACCESS, are in-frame only. Not every clone is retained; where verified, under half of the shortfall comes from an unresolved V gene, and the cause of the rest is unknown. D and trimming come from the DNA, and the V and J calls and clone size come from that table. The sample table lists about 350,000 clones, around 88% of them with a count of one. The ten largest clones capture about 11% of the sample.

Relative to germline, V is missing 3 bases and J is missing 5 bases, with 15 bases of the junction outside any gene match. CDR1 and CDR2 are read off the germline V gene as SGHTA and FQGNSA. Its CDR3 holds 17 amino acids, cysteine through phenylalanine. The entry retains the CDR3 DNA only, 51 bases that are in frame from base 1. The sample's treatment or condition label is to be understood as: around 19 received Ad26.COV2.S at low or high dose, single or two shots; about 5 received placebo; per-sample allocation not given. Repertoires of vaccine and placebo recipients were sequenced from samples taken on day 63 after the first injection. In Cohort 1b, about two dozen adults aged 18-55 years were enrolled at a single site in Boston, USA, between 29 July and 7 August 2020. Ad26.COV2.S was a replication-incompetent adenovirus type 26 vector expressing a prefusion-stabilized SARS-CoV-2 spike protein from the original Wuhan strain.

This chain is built from TRBV7-2 and TRBJ1-2, with 7 bases in between that match TRBD1. This sample comprised peripheral blood, obtained in a trial of Ad26.COV2.S vaccine versus placebo. The source of this sequence is a person aged 18 to 65 who received the Ad26.COV2.S COVID-19 vaccine or a placebo. The CDR3 region: CASSLGSGQRLGYGYTF. The nucleotides are TGTGCCAGCAGCTTGGGTTCGGGACAGAGATTAGGGTATGGCTACACCTTC.